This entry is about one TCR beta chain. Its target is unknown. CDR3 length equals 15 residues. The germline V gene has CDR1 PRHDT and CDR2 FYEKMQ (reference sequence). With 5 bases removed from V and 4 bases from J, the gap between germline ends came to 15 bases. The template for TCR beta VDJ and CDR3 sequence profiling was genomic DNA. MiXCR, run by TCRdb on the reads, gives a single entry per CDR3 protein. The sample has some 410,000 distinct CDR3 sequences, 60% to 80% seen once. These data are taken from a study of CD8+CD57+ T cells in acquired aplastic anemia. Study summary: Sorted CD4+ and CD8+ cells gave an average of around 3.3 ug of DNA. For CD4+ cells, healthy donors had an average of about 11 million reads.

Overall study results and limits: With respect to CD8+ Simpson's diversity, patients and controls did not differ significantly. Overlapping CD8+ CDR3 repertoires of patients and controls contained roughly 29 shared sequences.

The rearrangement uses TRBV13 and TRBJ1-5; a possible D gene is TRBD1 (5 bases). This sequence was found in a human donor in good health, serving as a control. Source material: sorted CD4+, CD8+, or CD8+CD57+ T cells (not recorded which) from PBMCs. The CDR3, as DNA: TGTGCCAGCAGCCACGGGGGGTCAGGTAATCAGCCCCAGCATTTT. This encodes CASSHGGSGNQPQHF.